This TCR beta chain was retrieved from a study of cytomegalovirus exposure and HLA in healthy donors. Regarding the study as a whole: According to the study, 160 or so TCR beta chains were cytomegalovirus-associated.

A multiplex PCR was run with 60 Vbeta primers and 13 Jbeta primers. Libraries were prepared by immunoSEQ multiplex PCR; TCRdb keeps only in-frame clonotypes and omits some of them. The sample lists about 200,000 clones, less than 85% seen once, with under 0.25% in the top ten. V was clipped by 3 bases and J by 3 bases, with 11 bases between them. The CDR3 sequence is 13 residues long. The germline V gene encodes CDR1 GTSNPN and CDR2 SVGIG (reference sequence). This clone was seen a handful of times. Its antigen is unidentified. Sequenced sample: PBMCs. The chain carries TRBV30 and TRBJ1-1; unclear D gene. The TCR was taken from a girl aged 2 to 9 in good health and CMV-seronegative. The CDR3 bases are TGTGCCTGGAGGGCGGCCAGACACACTGAAGCTTTCTTT. It is translated as CAWRAARHTEAFF.